Presented here are 24 T cell receptor beta chains from one specimen sequenced in a study of CD8 T cells in ankylosing spondylitis. TCRdb called the 5' RACE reads again in MiXCR, with one record for every CDR3 protein. Of under 170,000 distinct CDR3 sequences in the sample, roughly 44% are singletons; the top ten hold 13% to 15%. Sequencing was done on a sample of synovial fluid, either unsorted or a sorted T cell fraction (not recorded which). The receptors shown here come from a male donor with ankylosing spondylitis.

This clonotype is medium-sized within its sample. V and J are TRBV24-1 and TRBJ2-3; no definite D call. Germline V gene data show CDR1 as KGHDR and CDR2 as SFDVKD. This CDR3 spans 13 amino acids. V was clipped by 4 bases and J by 3 bases, with 7 bases between them. The CDR3 DNA reads TGTGCCACCAGTGACCCGCGGACAGATACGCAGTATTTT. Protein product: CATSDPRTDTQYF.

The CDR3 protein is CASSQEGQLYSYYEQYF. The CDR3 DNA sequence: TGTGCCAGCAGCCAGGAAGGACAGCTCTATTCTTACTACGAGCAGTACTTC. The chain combines TRBV4-2 with TRBJ2-7; weak D call: TRBD1 (6 bases). This CDR3 has 17 amino acids. From germline, CDR1 is LGHNA and CDR2 YNFKEQ. With 3 bases removed from V and 3 bases from J, the gap between germline ends came to 21 bases.

The CDR3 DNA is TGTGCCAGCAGCCCCCAACTGGGCCCCCGGGGGGACACTGAAGCTTTCTTT. Amino acids: CASSPQLGPRGDTEAFF. V is TRBV11-3 and J is TRBJ1-1, with a weak D call TRBD1 (5 bases). The germline gives CDR1 SGHNT, CDR2 YENEEA. V was trimmed by 5 bases and J by 3 bases, leaving 22 bases between them. The CDR3 covers 17 residues. The variable domain in full, with the rest retrieved from reference TRBV11-3 and TRBJ1-1, is EAGVVQSPRYKIIEKKQPVAFWCNPISGHNTLYWYLQNLGQGPELLIRYENEEAVDDSQLPKDRFSAERLKGVDSTLKIQPAELGDSAVYLCASSPQLGPRGDTEAFFGQGTRLTVV.

This clonotype was seen a few times. The chain links TRBV20-1 to TRBJ1-2, with 7 bases lining up with TRBD1. The germline V gene has CDR1 DFQATT and CDR2 SNEGSKA (reference sequence). This CDR3 is built from 12 residues. The V and J ends lost 7 bases and 4 bases, in that order; junction bases with no gene match: 6. The CDR3 protein is CSGREGAYGYTF. The CDR3 region has the DNA TGCAGTGGGAGGGAGGGGGCCTATGGCTACACCTTC.

This chain connects TRBV11-1 to TRBJ2-1; 12 bases are a match to TRBD2. The CDR3 runs to 20 residues. V gave up 5 bases and J gave up 0 bases; unmatched junction bases: 14. CDR1 is SGHAT, CDR2 FQDESV, per germline (reference sequence). CDR3 in DNA: TGTGCCAGCAGCCTCCCGTCTGGACTAGCGGGGCGGGGCTCCTACAATGAGCAGTTCTTC. This sequence encodes CASSLPSGLAGRGSYNEQFF.

This clonotype was seen a handful of times. This chain joins TRBV29-1 and TRBJ1-2, with TRBD1 matching 9 bases. The V and J ends lost 4 bases and 7 bases, in that order; junction bases with no gene match: 16. Per the germline V gene, CDR1 is SQVTM and CDR2 is ANQGSEA. The CDR3 has 16 amino acids. The CDR3 region has the DNA TGCAGCGTTGCGACCCCGCCGACAGGGGGTGGAAGTGGCTACACCTTC. Translation: CSVATPPTGGGSGYTF.

This chain joins TRBV12-3 or TRBV12-4 and TRBJ2-1; no firm D call. The CDR3 extends over 15 amino acids. The V end lost 5 bases, the J end lost 1 base, and 12 bases lay between the germline ends. The chain's CDR3 is CASSHPLDSYNEQFF. The DNA of the CDR3 is TGTGCCAGCAGTCACCCTCTAGATTCCTACAATGAGCAGTTCTTC.

This clonotype was seen once. The chain uses TRBV20-1 and TRBJ1-5; D gene uncertain. This CDR3 has 14 amino acids. Germline CDR1 reads DFQATT; CDR2 reads SNEGSKA (reference sequence). The germline V and J ends were trimmed by 6 bases and 7 bases, with 19 bases remaining between them. CDR3 loop: CSAHYIGHGQPQHF. CDR3 DNA: TGCAGTGCCCACTATATCGGTCACGGGCAGCCCCAGCATTTT.

This chain uses TRBV12-3 or TRBV12-4 with TRBJ1-5; D perhaps matches TRBD1 (6 bases). The CDR3 has 13 residues. V lost 3 bases to trimming and J lost 7 bases, with 10 bases between them. In nucleotides, the CDR3 is TGTGCCAGCAGTTTGTGGGACAACCAGCCCCAGCATTTT. Residues: CASSLWDNQPQHF.

The chain links TRBV5-1 to TRBJ2-7; weak D call: TRBD1 (7 bases). V gave up 4 bases and J gave up 2 bases, with 13 bases separating them. This CDR3 contains 14 residues. Germline CDR1 is SGHRS and CDR2 is YFSETQ. The DNA of the CDR3 is TGCGCCAGCAGCGGCGGGACAGCTGCCTACGAGCAGTACTTC. It encodes CASSGGTAAYEQYF. Full variable domain (rest looked up from reference TRBV5-1 and TRBJ2-7): KAGVTQTPRYLIKTRGQQVTLSCSPISGHRSVSWYQQTPGQGLQFLFEYFSETQRNKGNFPGRFSGRQFSNSRSEMNVSTLELGDSALYLCASSGGTAAYEQYFGPGTRLTVT.

The gene calls are TRBV20-1 and TRBJ1-6; maybe TRBD1 (6 bases). V lost 0 bases and J 6 bases, leaving 15 bases between the germline ends. The CDR3 is 16 amino acids. Germline CDR1 is DFQATT and CDR2 is SNEGSKA (reference sequence). The CDR3 is CSARDEDSTFNSPLHF. The DNA of the CDR3 is TGCAGTGCTAGAGACGAGGACAGCACCTTTAATTCACCCCTCCACTTT.

The J gene is TRBJ1-1, the V gene TRBV7-9; tentatively, D is TRBD1 (5 bases). The germline gives CDR1 SEHNR, CDR2 FQNEAQ (reference sequence). V shed 3 bases and J shed 6 bases, with 14 bases lying between them. This CDR3 is 14 amino acids long. This CDR3 is CASSFVQGGPEAFF. The DNA for the CDR3 is TGTGCCAGCAGCTTTGTGCAGGGAGGTCCTGAAGCTTTCTTT.

The chain recombines TRBV6-1 with TRBJ2-7; 13 bases fit TRBD2. Germline lookup yields CDR1 MNHNS and CDR2 SASEGT. The trim removed 6 bases at V and 0 bases at J, leaving 11 bases unmatched. The CDR3 sequence is 18 residues long. CDR3 nucleotides: TGTGCCAGCAGCTCTACCCTCGGACTAGCGGGGGCCTCCTACGAGCAGTACTTC. Protein product: CASSSTLGLAGASYEQYF.

The chain links TRBV4-1 to TRBJ2-7; D might be TRBD2 (6 bases). The germline V gene encodes CDR1 MGHRA and CDR2 YSYEKL. This CDR3 is built from 17 residues. Trimming removed 0 bases at V and 0 bases at J, with 15 bases between. CDR3 bases: TGCGCCAGCAGCCAAGACTTCCCGCGGGGAGCCTCCTACGAGCAGTACTTC. Its protein product is CASSQDFPRGASYEQYF.

The rearrangement uses TRBV28 and TRBJ2-7, with D perhaps matching TRBD1 (6 bases). The CDR3 spans 14 residues. The germline V and J ends were trimmed by 6 bases and 2 bases, with 14 bases remaining between them. Germline loops: CDR1 MDHEN, CDR2 SYDVKM. Here the CDR3 reads CASRPQGIAYEQYF. CDR3 DNA: TGTGCCAGCAGACCCCAGGGGATAGCCTACGAGCAGTACTTC.

This clonotype has only a few counts. The V and J genes are TRBV5-5 and TRBJ2-1, with 11 bases that match TRBD1. The CDR3 is 16 amino acids. Unmatched junction bases numbered 3, after V lost 0 bases and J lost 4 bases. The germline V gene has CDR1 SGHKS and CDR2 YYEKEE (reference sequence). CDR3 coding DNA: TGTGCCAGCAGCTTGGGGACAGGGGGCTTTTACAATGAGCAGTTCTTC. It yields the protein CASSLGTGGFYNEQFF.

The sample holds one count of this clonotype. This sequence joins TRBV20-1 and TRBJ2-7, with TRBD1 identical over 8 bases. Germline CDR1 DFQATT, CDR2 SNEGSKA (reference sequence). The CDR3 is 15 residues long. The V gene end was trimmed by 6 bases and the J gene end by 2 bases; junction bases not matched to a gene: 12. The CDR3 protein is CSARPTGVATYEQYF. Here the CDR3 DNA reads TGCAGTGCCCGCCCGACAGGGGTTGCCACCTACGAGCAGTACTTC.

The chain carries TRBV19 and TRBJ1-1, with D possibly being TRBD1 (5 bases). This CDR3 region has 14 residues. Deletions cut 6 bases from V and 1 base from J, with 12 bases between. CDR1 LNHDA and CDR2 SQIVND come from the germline V gene (reference sequence). As DNA, the CDR3 is TGTGCCAGTAGCCCCCTCGACAGGAACACTGAAGCTTTCTTT. Translated: CASSPLDRNTEAFF.

The CDR3 loop reads CASSNWSPRWEETQYF. The CDR3 nucleotides read TGCGCCAGCAGTAATTGGAGCCCCCGGTGGGAAGAGACCCAGTACTTC. This sequence joins TRBV5-1 and TRBJ2-5; D gene ambiguous. The CDR3 sequence is 16 residues long. The germline V and J ends were trimmed by 5 bases and 3 bases, with 20 bases remaining between them. Germline CDR1 SGHRS, CDR2 YFSETQ.

The rearrangement links TRBV20-1 to TRBJ1-2; D ambiguous. Germline V CDR1 and CDR2: DFQATT, SNEGSKA (reference sequence). The CDR3 sequence is 16 residues long. V gave up 1 base and J gave up 4 bases, with 19 bases separating them. In DNA, the CDR3 is TGCAGTGCTAGAGTGGTGCCGACATATCCACGCTATGGCTACACCTTC. Its translation is CSARVVPTYPRYGYTF.

This rearrangement joins TRBV9 to TRBJ2-7, with no clear D. V lost 4 bases and J lost 3, with 14 bases in between. Per germline, CDR1 SGDLS and CDR2 YYNGEE. The CDR3 spans 14 residues. Written as DNA, the CDR3 is TGTGCCAGCAGCTCCGGATCATCCTACTACGAGCAGTACTTC. As protein: CASSSGSSYYEQYF.

This clonotype was picked up a small number of times. The chain recombines TRBV10-3 with TRBJ2-1; TRBD1 matches 8 bases. This CDR3 spans 14 amino acids. The J segment lost 2 bases and the V segment lost 6 bases, leaving 3 bases of the junction unmatched. Germline V lookup: CDR1 ENHRY, CDR2 SYGVKD. The CDR3 coding sequence is TGTGCCATCAGAAAACAGGGGGCCTACAATGAGCAGTTCTTC. This encodes CAIRKQGAYNEQFF.

This sequence joins TRBV4-3 and TRBJ2-7; D is unclear. The CDR3 consists of 14 residues. Trimming took off 0 bases at V and 2 bases at J, with 8 bases between the two ends. Germline V CDR1 and CDR2: LGHNA, YSLEER. CDR3 region: CASSQDLCPYEQYF. As DNA, the CDR3 is TGCGCCAGCAGCCAAGATTTATGCCCCTACGAGCAGTACTTC.

There are a few counts of this clonotype. The chain's CDR3 is CATSTGRTRVRDIQYF. DNA for the CDR3: TGTGCCACCAGCACCGGGAGAACCCGCGTGAGGGACATTCAGTACTTC. V is TRBV15 and J is TRBJ2-4, with a tentative D call TRBD2 (6 bases). This CDR3 has 16 residues. Looked up from germline, CDR1 is LNHNV and CDR2 is YYDKDF (reference sequence). The ends were cut back, 4 bases at V and 8 bases at J, with 21 bases in the middle.